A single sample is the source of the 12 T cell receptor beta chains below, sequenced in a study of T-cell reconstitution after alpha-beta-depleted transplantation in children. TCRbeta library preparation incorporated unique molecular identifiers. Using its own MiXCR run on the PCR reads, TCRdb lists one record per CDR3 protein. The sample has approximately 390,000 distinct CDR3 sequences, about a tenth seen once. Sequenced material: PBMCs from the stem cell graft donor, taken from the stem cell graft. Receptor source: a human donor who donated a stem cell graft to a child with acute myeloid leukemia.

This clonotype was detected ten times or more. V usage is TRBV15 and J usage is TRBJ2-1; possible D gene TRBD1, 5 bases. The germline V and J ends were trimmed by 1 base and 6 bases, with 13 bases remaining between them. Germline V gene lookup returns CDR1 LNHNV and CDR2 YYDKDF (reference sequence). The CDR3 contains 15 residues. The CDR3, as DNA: TGTGCCACCAGCAGAGTCGGACAACTCTTCAATGAGCAGTTCTTC. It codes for CATSRVGQLFNEQFF.

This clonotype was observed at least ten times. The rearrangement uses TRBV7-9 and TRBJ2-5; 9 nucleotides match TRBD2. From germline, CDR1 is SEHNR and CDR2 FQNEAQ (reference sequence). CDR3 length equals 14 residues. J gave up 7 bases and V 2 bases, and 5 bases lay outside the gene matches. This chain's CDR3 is CASSLISGSVTQYF. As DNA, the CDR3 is TGTGCCAGCAGCTTAATTAGCGGGAGTGTGACCCAGTACTTC.

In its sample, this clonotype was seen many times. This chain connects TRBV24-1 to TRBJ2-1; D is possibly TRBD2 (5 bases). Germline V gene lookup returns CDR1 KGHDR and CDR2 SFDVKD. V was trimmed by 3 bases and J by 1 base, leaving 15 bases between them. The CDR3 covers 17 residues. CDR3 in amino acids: CATSDDNIEGSYNEQFF. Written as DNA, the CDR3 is TGTGCCACCAGTGATGACAACATCGAGGGTTCCTACAATGAGCAGTTCTTC.

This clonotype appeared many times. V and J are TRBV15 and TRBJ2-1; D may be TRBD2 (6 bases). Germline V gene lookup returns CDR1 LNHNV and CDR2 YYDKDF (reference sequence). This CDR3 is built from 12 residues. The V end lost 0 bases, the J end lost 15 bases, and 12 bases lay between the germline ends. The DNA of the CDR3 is TGTGCCACCAGCAGAGATCTCGGGGGACCGTTCTTC. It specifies CATSRDLGGPFF.

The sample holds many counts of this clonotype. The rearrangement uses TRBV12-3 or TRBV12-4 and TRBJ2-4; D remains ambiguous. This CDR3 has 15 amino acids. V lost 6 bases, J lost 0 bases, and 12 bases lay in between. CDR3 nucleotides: TGTGCCAGCAGCCGACAAGTGCTAGCCAAAAACATTCAGTACTTC. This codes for CASSRQVLAKNIQYF.

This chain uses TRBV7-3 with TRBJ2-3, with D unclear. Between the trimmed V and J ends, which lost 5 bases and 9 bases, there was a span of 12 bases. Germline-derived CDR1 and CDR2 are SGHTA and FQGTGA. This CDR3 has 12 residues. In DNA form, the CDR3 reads TGTGCCAGCAGCGCCGACCCGAGGACGCAGTATTTT. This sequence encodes CASSADPRTQYF. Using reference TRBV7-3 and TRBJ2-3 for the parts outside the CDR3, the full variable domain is GAGVSQTPSNKVTEKGKYVELRCDPISGHTALYWYRQSLGQGPEFLIYFQGTGAADDSGLPNDRFFAVRPEGSVSTLKIQRTERGDSAVYLCASSADPRTQYFGPGTRLTVL.

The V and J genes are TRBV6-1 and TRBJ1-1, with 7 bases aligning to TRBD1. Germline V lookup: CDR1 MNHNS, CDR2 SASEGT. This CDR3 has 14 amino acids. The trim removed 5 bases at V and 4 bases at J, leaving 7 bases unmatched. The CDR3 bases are TGTGCCAGCAGTCCTAATTCAGGGGGCACTGAAGCTTTCTTT. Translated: CASSPNSGGTEAFF.

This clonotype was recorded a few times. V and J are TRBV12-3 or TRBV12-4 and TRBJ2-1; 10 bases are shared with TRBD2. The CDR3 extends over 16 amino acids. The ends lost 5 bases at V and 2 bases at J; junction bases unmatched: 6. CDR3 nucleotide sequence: TGTGCCAGCAGTCCGCAAGCGGGAGGGCCCTACAATGAGCAGTTCTTC. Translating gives CASSPQAGGPYNEQFF.

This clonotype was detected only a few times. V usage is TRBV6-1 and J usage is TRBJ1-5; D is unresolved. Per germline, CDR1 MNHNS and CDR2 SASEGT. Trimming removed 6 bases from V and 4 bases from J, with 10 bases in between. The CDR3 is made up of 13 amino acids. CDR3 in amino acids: CASRHGVNQPQHF. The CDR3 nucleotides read TGTGCCAGCAGACATGGGGTTAATCAGCCCCAGCATTTT.

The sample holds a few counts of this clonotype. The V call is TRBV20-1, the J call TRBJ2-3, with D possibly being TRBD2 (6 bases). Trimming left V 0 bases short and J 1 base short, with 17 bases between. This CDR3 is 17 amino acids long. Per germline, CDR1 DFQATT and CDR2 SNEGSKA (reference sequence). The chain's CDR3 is CSARDIIGGKGTDTQYF. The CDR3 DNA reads TGCAGTGCTAGAGACATTATCGGCGGGAAGGGCACAGATACGCAGTATTTT.

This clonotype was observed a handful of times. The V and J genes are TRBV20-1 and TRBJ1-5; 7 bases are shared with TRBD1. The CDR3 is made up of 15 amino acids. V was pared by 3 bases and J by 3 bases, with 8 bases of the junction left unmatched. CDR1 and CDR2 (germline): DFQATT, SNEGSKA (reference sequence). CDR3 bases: TGCAGTGCTAGGACAGGGAATTGGTACAATCAGCCCCAGCATTTT. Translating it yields CSARTGNWYNQPQHF.

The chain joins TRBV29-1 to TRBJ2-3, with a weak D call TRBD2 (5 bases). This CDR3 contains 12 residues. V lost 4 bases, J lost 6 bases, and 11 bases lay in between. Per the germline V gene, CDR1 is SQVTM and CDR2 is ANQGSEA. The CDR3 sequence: CSVGKEEDTQYF. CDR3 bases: TGCAGCGTTGGCAAGGAGGAGGATACGCAGTATTTT.